These 24 T cell receptor beta chains originate from one sample sequenced in a study of T cells in Graves' hyperthyroidism and ophthalmopathy. RNA transcripts yielded amplified TCR beta CDR3 regions. Primed by the HTBI set, a first-round RT-PCR was run on the TCR CDR3. TCRdb re-called the multiplex PCR reads with MiXCR, one entry per CDR3 protein. The sample shows 700,000 to 850,000 distinct CDR3 sequences, over 35% of them seen only once. Sequenced: blood. These receptors were taken from a woman in her forties with Graves' hyperthyroidism.

The chain recombines TRBV27 with TRBJ2-7; TRBD1 matches at 7 bases. V dropped 5 bases and J dropped 5; count of bases not matched to a gene: 9. This CDR3 contains 14 residues. CDR1 is MNHEY, CDR2 SMNVEV, per germline (reference sequence). In DNA form, the CDR3 reads TGTGCCAGCAGTCCCAGGGACAGTCCCCACGAGCAGTACTTC. Translation: CASSPRDSPHEQYF.

This clonotype has a handful of counts. In nucleotides, the CDR3 is TGTGCCAGCAGCCAGGACAGGGGGCTTTACTATGGCTACACCTTC. Translated: CASSQDRGLYYGYTF. This chain connects TRBV13 to TRBJ1-2, with 11 nucleotides matching TRBD1. Trimming cost V 5 bases and J 3 bases; bases outside gene matches: 5. The CDR3 is 15 residues long. Germline V gene sequence: CDR1 PRHDT, CDR2 FYEKMQ (reference sequence).

Comment on this clonotype: A much larger clonotype is one base distant, so this may be a read error. J is TRBJ2-5 and V is TRBV20-1; D assignment may be TRBD1 or TRBD2 (5 bases each). CDR1 and CDR2 from the germline V gene are DFQATT and SNEGSKA (reference sequence). CDR3 length: 13 residues. The CDR3 is CGARGVHLGTQYF. DNA of the CDR3: TGCGGTGCTAGAGGGGTCCACCTGGGGACCCAGTACTTC.

This clonotype was observed at least ten times. The gene calls are TRBV10-3 and TRBJ1-4, with unresolved D. There are 14 residues in the CDR3. Trimming left V 6 bases short and J 7 bases short, with 15 bases between. Germline V gives CDR1 ENHRY, CDR2 SYGVKD. The CDR3 region is CAISSGSRGEKLFF. The CDR3 DNA follows: TGTGCCATCAGCTCCGGGTCTCGGGGTGAAAAACTGTTTTTT.

The rearrangement uses TRBV11-2 and TRBJ2-3; D not certain. Trimming removed 4 bases at V and 4 bases at J, with 9 bases between. The CDR3 length is 13 residues. Germline CDR1 SGHAT, CDR2 FQNNGV. CDR3 DNA: TGTGCCAGCAGCTGGAATTACCCAGATACGCAGTATTTT. It encodes CASSWNYPDTQYF.

Comments on this clonotype: A much larger clonotype is one base distant, so this may be a read error. The CDR3 DNA is TGTGTCAGCAGCCAAGCTCGCATATCCACTGAAGCTTTCTTT. The encoded protein is CVSSQARISTEAFF. The V call is TRBV14, the J call TRBJ1-1; D is unclear. The CDR3 length is 14 residues. Per germline, CDR1 SGHDN and CDR2 FVKESK.

This clonotype showed up many times. The chain couples TRBV12-3 or TRBV12-4 to TRBJ2-7; D not certain. Trimming cost V 6 bases and J 0 bases, with 12 bases left between them. The CDR3 consists of 14 residues. In nucleotides, the CDR3 is TGTGCCAGCAGGTCCCAGGCCGACTCCTACGAGCAGTACTTC. The encoded protein is CASRSQADSYEQYF.

This clonotype was recorded a few times. V is TRBV5-1 and J is TRBJ2-7; 7 positions match TRBD2. The J segment lost 3 bases and the V segment lost 4 bases, leaving 7 bases of the junction unmatched. Germline V gives CDR1 SGHRS, CDR2 YFSETQ. The CDR3 runs 14 residues. CDR3 protein: CASSTSTSSYEQYF. CDR3 bases: TGCGCCAGCAGCACCTCGACTAGCAGCTACGAGCAGTACTTC.

This clonotype was seen a handful of times. The V gene is TRBV20-1, the J gene TRBJ1-2; tentative D call: TRBD1 (6 bases). The CDR3 totals 14 residues. CDR1 and CDR2 from the germline V gene are DFQATT and SNEGSKA (reference sequence). V lost 6 bases to trimming and J lost 0 bases, with 14 bases between them. CDR3 sequence (DNA): TGCAGTGCCCGGCTAGGGGGAACTAACTATGGCTACACCTTC. Translating gives CSARLGGTNYGYTF.

This clonotype showed up just a few times. The rearrangement uses TRBV9 and TRBJ2-5, with 11 nucleotides matching TRBD2. Losses at the gene ends were 4 bases for V and 1 base for J; bases not matched to a gene: 6. Germline V CDR1 and CDR2: SGDLS, YYNGEE. The CDR3 has 16 residues. CDR3 in amino acids: CASSLTSGSVQETQYF. For the CDR3, the DNA is TGTGCCAGCAGCCTAACTAGCGGGAGTGTCCAAGAGACCCAGTACTTC.

This clonotype occurred a few times. The genes are TRBV15 and TRBJ2-3; D is uncertain. CDR3 length equals 16 residues. Germline V gene sequence: CDR1 LNHNV, CDR2 YYDKDF (reference sequence). Trimming removed 3 bases at V and 2 bases at J, with 15 bases between. The CDR3 protein is CATSSIGAGVTDTQYF. Written as DNA, the CDR3 is TGTGCCACCAGCAGTATCGGAGCAGGAGTCACAGATACGCAGTATTTT.

This chain uses TRBV5-8 with TRBJ1-1, with D unclear. V lost 5 bases and J 6 bases, leaving 8 bases between the germline ends. The CDR3 consists of 11 residues. The germline V gene encodes CDR1 SGHTS and CDR2 YDEGEE. CDR3: CASRGFSEAFF. CDR3 nucleotide sequence: TGTGCCAGCAGGGGATTCTCTGAAGCTTTCTTT.

The J gene is TRBJ2-5, the V gene TRBV11-3; D may be TRBD2 (7 bases). Deletions cut 4 bases from V and 4 bases from J, with 16 bases between. Per germline, CDR1 SGHNT and CDR2 YENEEA. The CDR3 contains 15 residues. The CDR3 DNA reads as TGTGCCAGCAGCTCGATTATGAGGGGGGGAGAGACCCAGTACTTC. Amino acids: CASSSIMRGGETQYF.

The chain combines TRBV4-1 with TRBJ1-5, with TRBD1 identical over 11 bases. This CDR3 has 16 amino acids. With 1 base clipped from V and 6 bases from J, the junction kept 5 bases outside the gene matches. In germline, CDR1 is MGHRA, CDR2 YSYEKL. CDR3 region: CASSQVVDRGLQPQHF. CDR3 nucleotides: TGCGCCAGCAGCCAAGTCGTGGACAGGGGGCTTCAGCCCCAGCATTTT.

Remarks on this clonotype: Germline and junction disagree at one end, which may indicate a read error. The rearrangement links TRBV4-1 to TRBJ1-1; D perhaps matches TRBD1 (5 bases). Germline CDR1 is MGHRA and CDR2 is YSYEKL. The CDR3 has 14 amino acids. The CDR3 DNA sequence: TGCGCCAGCAGCCACGGACGGGGCGGCACTGAAGCTTCCTTT. Translated, it gives CASSHGRGGTEASF.

This clonotype was counted between two and nine times. The genes are TRBV20-1 and TRBJ2-7; tentative D call: TRBD2 (6 bases). Trimming took 3 bases from V and 4 from J, leaving 10 bases between them. This CDR3 comprises 12 residues. Per germline, CDR1 DFQATT and CDR2 SNEGSKA (reference sequence). CDR3 DNA sequence: TGCAGTGCTAGGCGGGACTCTTACGAGCAGTACTTC. Translation gives CSARRDSYEQYF.

This clonotype appeared many times. The chain carries TRBV7-2 and TRBJ1-2; D perhaps matches TRBD1 (6 bases). Germline V CDR1 and CDR2: SGHTA, FQGNSA. The CDR3 contains 14 residues. Deletions cut 3 bases from V and 5 bases from J, with 13 bases between. Here the CDR3 reads CASSLPGAVYGYTF. In DNA, the CDR3 is TGTGCCAGCAGCTTGCCAGGGGCCGTTTATGGCTACACCTTC.

The V and J genes are TRBV29-1 and TRBJ2-2; TRBD1 or TRBD2 may be the D gene (5 bases each). Germline values: CDR1 SQVTM, CDR2 ANQGSEA. Trimming removed 3 bases at V and 1 base at J, with 15 bases between. The CDR3 loop spans 16 amino acids. In DNA form, the CDR3 reads TGCAGCGTTGACGATGGGGGAACTAAGAACACCGGGGAGCTGTTTTTT. Its translation: CSVDDGGTKNTGELFF.

This clonotype was recorded many times. The rearrangement uses TRBV7-9 and TRBJ2-7; the D gene is possibly TRBD1 (6 bases). Germline V gene data show CDR1 as SEHNR and CDR2 as FQNEAQ (reference sequence). CDR3 length equals 15 residues. With 2 bases removed from V and 2 bases from J, the gap between germline ends came to 13 bases. DNA for the CDR3: TGTGCCAGCAGCTTACAACTTGGACAGCCCTACGAGCAGTACTTC. It codes for CASSLQLGQPYEQYF.

This clonotype was seen more than once but under ten times. Given a much more abundant clone one base away, this may be a read error. V is TRBV7-6 and J is TRBJ1-1, with D possibly being TRBD1 (5 bases). Germline V gene lookup returns CDR1 SGHVS and CDR2 FNYEAQ. The CDR3 sequence is 16 residues long. Here the CDR3 DNA reads TGTGCCAGCAGCGCATACGTGACAGCTTTGAACGCTGAAGCTTTCTTT. It yields the protein CASSAYVTALNAEAFF.

The chain employs TRBV2 and TRBJ1-5, with D tentatively TRBD1 (5 bases). Germline assignment: CDR1 SNHLY and CDR2 FYNNEI. V was clipped by 5 bases and J by 7 bases, with 15 bases between them. The CDR3 is 14 residues long. Written as DNA, the CDR3 is TGTGCCAGCAGTTACCGTGGGGCGAGCCAGCCCCAGCATTTT. Translated: CASSYRGASQPQHF. The full variable domain, in which reference TRBV2 and TRBJ1-5 provide the parts outside the CDR3, is EPEVTQTPSHQVTQMGQEVILRCVPISNHLYFYWYRQILGQKVEFLVSFYNNEISEKSEIFDDQFSVERPDGSNFTLKIRSTKLEDSAMYFCASSYRGASQPQHFGDGTRLSIL.

In regard to this clonotype: This may be a read error: a much more frequent sequence differs by one nucleotide. This chain uses TRBV20-1 with TRBJ2-5; 8 bases are shared with TRBD2. The CDR3 spans 12 residues. Germline values: CDR1 DFQATT, CDR2 SNEGSKA (reference sequence). The ends lost 4 bases at V and 7 bases at J; junction bases unmatched: 5. CDR3 bases: TGCAGTGCTACCTTTGCGGGAGGGACCCAGTACTTC. Translating it yields CSATFAGGTQYF.

The table lists this clonotype with a few counts. The V gene is TRBV19, the J gene TRBJ2-7; D possibly corresponds to TRBD2 (7 bases). Germline-derived CDR1 and CDR2 are LNHDA and SQIVND (reference sequence). The CDR3 length is 13 residues. V was trimmed by 3 bases and J by 5 bases, leaving 11 bases between them. The CDR3 protein is CASSMGAGDEQYF. The CDR3 DNA follows: TGTGCCAGTAGTATGGGGGCGGGGGACGAGCAGTACTTC.

This clonotype was picked up many times. CDR3 loop: CASSLSASGNTIYF. The CDR3 DNA is TGTGCCAGCAGCTTATCAGCCTCTGGAAACACCATATATTTT. This chain joins TRBV7-9 and TRBJ1-3; unclear D gene. Germline-derived CDR1 and CDR2 are SEHNR and FQNEAQ (reference sequence). This CDR3 region has 14 residues. V lost 2 bases and J 0 bases, leaving 5 bases between the germline ends. Variable domain in full (rest from reference TRBV7-9 and TRBJ1-3): DTGVSQNPRHKITKRGQNVTFRCDPISEHNRLYWYRQTLGQGPEFLTYFQNEAQLEKSRLLSDRFSAERPKGSFSTLEIQRTEQGDSAMYLCASSLSASGNTIYFGEGSWLTVV.